This is a list of T cell receptor beta chains from one sample in a study of blood T cell repertoires in COVID-19. Measured with immunoSEQ multiplex PCR; TCRdb has only the in-frame clones, and not every one. The data show 120,000 or so clones, around four fifths seen once. The sequencing sample was made of peripheral blood. These receptors all come from a human donor in a cohort sampled during active COVID-19. The CDR3 runs from the conserved cysteine through the conserved F or W. The order of the fields is V gene, clone size, J gene, D gene, CDR3 DNA, CDR3 protein. The D gene is left open where the match is weak. Clone size appears in some rows only: once, few, many, or a class for an expanded clone.

TRBV5-6	.	TRBJ1-2	TRBD1	TGTGCCAGCAGCTTGGTGGACAGGACCCAATATGGCTACACCTTC	CASSLVDRTQYGYTF
TRBV19	.	TRBJ1-1	TRBD1	TGTGCCAGTAGAAGTACAGGGGGCGGTACTGAAGCTTTCTTT	CASRSTGGGTEAFF
TRBV5-4	once	TRBJ2-5	.	TGTGCCAGCAGCTTGGCCACCGGGACAAGGAGGGAGACCCAGTACTTC	CASSLATGTRRETQYF
TRBV7-7	.	TRBJ2-7	TRBD2	TGTGCCAGCAGCCCCCATGGGGCTAGCGGGATCTACGAGCAGTACTTC	CASSPHGASGIYEQYF
TRBV2	.	TRBJ2-5	TRBD1	TGTGCCAGCTACCTGGGACAGGCCAAGGAGACCCAGTACTTC	CASYLGQAKETQYF
TRBV10-3	few	TRBJ2-2	.	TGTGCCATCAGTGAAGGCAGGGGAGTGACCGGGGAGCTGTTTTTT	CAISEGRGVTGELFF
TRBV4-1	.	TRBJ2-1	TRBD2	TGCGCCAGCAGCCCCGGACTAGCGGGCCCCCTGAGGAATGAGCAGTTCTTC	CASSPGLAGPLRNEQFF
TRBV3-1/TRBV3-2	.	TRBJ2-1	.	TGTGCCAGCAGCCAAGCAGAGGAGGTAAGGTACAATGAGCAGTTCTTC	CASSQAEEVRYNEQFF
TRBV6-6	.	TRBJ1-2	.	TGTGCCAGCAGCCGCTCGGCGGGGAACTATGGCTACACCTTC	CASSRSAGNYGYTF
TRBV19	.	TRBJ2-1	TRBD2	TGTGCCAGTAGTAACCTAGCGGGGTCCTACAATGAGCAGTTCTTC	CASSNLAGSYNEQFF
TRBV19	.	TRBJ1-4	.	TGTGCCAGTAGTAACGGCAGGGGTGGTGAAAAACTGTTTTTT	CASSNGRGGEKLFF
TRBV18	.	TRBJ1-6	TRBD1	TGTGCCAGCTCACCACTCGGACAGGGGCTGAATAATTCACCCCTCCACTTT	CASSPLGQGLNNSPLHF
TRBV6-5	.	TRBJ2-7	.	TGTGCCACTCGAGGTCCCGGTCTATACGAGCAGTACTTC	CATRGPGLYEQYF
TRBV3-1/TRBV3-2	.	TRBJ2-2	.	TGTGCCAGCAGCCACTCGACAGATAACACCGGGGAGCTGTTTTTT	CASSHSTDNTGELFF
TRBV7-2	.	TRBJ2-1	.	TGTGCCAGCAGGTCGGGGGACAGAGCCTACAATGAGCAGTTCTTC	CASRSGDRAYNEQFF
TRBV4-3	.	TRBJ2-3	TRBD1	TGCGCCAGCAGCCAAGATGTAGGGCAGGGGGTCGATACGCAGTATTTT	CASSQDVGQGVDTQYF
TRBV3-1/TRBV3-2	.	TRBJ1-2	.	TGTGCCAGCAGCCAAGAACCAGGTGGCTACACCTTC	CASSQEPGGYTF
TRBV11-2	.	TRBJ1-3	.	TGTGCCAGCAGCTTAGTCTCTAGGTGGTCGCCAGCTGGAAACACCATATATTTT	CASSLVSRWSPAGNTIYF